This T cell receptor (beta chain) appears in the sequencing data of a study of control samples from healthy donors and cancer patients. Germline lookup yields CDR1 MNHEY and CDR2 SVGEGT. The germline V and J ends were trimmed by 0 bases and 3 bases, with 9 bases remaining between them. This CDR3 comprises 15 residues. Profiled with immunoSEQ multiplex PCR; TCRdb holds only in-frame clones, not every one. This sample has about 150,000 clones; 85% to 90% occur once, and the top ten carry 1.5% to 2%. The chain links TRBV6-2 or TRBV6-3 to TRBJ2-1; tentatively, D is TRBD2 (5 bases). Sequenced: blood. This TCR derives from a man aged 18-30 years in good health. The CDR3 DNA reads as TGTGCCAGCAGTTACTCCGGACTGGACTACAATGAGCAGTTCTTC. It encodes CASSYSGLDYNEQFF.